This is a list of T cell receptor beta chains from one sample in a study of immune cell composition in non-small cell lung cancer. Profiling relied on immunoSEQ multiplex PCR, and the TCRdb table lists in-frame clones only, not all of them. The sample yields about 6,700 clones, about 68% seen once. Sequenced sample: non-adjacent lung tissue. These receptors all stem from a human donor with non-small cell lung cancer. The CDR3 runs from the conserved cysteine through the conserved F or W. Fields, in order: clone size, V gene, D gene, J gene, CDR3 length, CDR3 DNA, CDR3 protein. D genes are given only for firm matches. Part of the rows lack a size; the others show once, few, many or a class for expanded clones.

>-|TRBV19|-|TRBJ1-2|15
TGTGCCAGTGGGGGGAAGACACAAACAAGGTCTGGCTACACCTTC
CASGGKTQTRSGYTF
>-|TRBV27|-|TRBJ2-1|17
TGTGCCAGCAGTTCCTACTCTGGGCCGAGATCCTACAATGAGCAGTTCTTC
CASSSYSGPRSYNEQFF
>few|TRBV2|-|TRBJ2-7|13
TGTGCCAGCAATTGGGACAACTCCTACGAGCAGTACTTC
CASNWDNSYEQYF
>-|TRBV11-3|TRBD2|TRBJ2-5|18
TGTGCCAGCAGCCGGGGGGTGGGTGCGGGAGGTCAGGGAGAGACCCAGTACTTC
CASSRGVGAGGQGETQYF
>-|TRBV9|-|TRBJ2-1|19
TGTGCCAGCAGCGTAGGCGAGACTAACCAACCGAGCTCCTACAATGAGCAGTTCTTC
CASSVGETNQPSSYNEQFF
>-|TRBV7-8|TRBD2|TRBJ2-5|17
TGTGCCAGCAGCTTAGTGGTTGCTAGCGGGAGTCTTCAGACCCAGTACTTC
CASSLVVASGSLQTQYF
>few|TRBV6-4|TRBD2|TRBJ2-1|15
TGTGCCAGCAGCGGACTAGCGGGAGAGGGTGGTGAGCAGTTCTTC
CASSGLAGEGGEQFF
>-|TRBV2|-|TRBJ2-3|14
TGTGCCAGCAGATATCAGGGAAGTTCGGATACGCAGTATTTT
CASRYQGSSDTQYF
>-|TRBV28|-|TRBJ1-2|19
TGTGCCAGCAGTTCCCCTCGGGGGGGGGAGCCTACTTTCCCCTATGGCTACACCTTC
CASSSPRGGEPTFPYGYTF
>few|TRBV28|TRBD1|TRBJ1-5|15
TGTGCCAGCAGCCCAAAACAGGGGGTGAATCAGCCCCAGCATTTT
CASSPKQGVNQPQHF
>-|TRBV6-7|-|TRBJ2-1|16
TGTGCCAGCAGTGAGCCCCAGCGGACAGCATACAATGAGCAGTTCTTC
CASSEPQRTAYNEQFF
>few|TRBV5-1|-|TRBJ2-5|12
TGCGCCAGCAGCTTGAACGTCGGGACCCAGTACTTC
CASSLNVGTQYF
>-|TRBV11-2|TRBD2|TRBJ2-1|16
TGTGCCAGCAGCTTATATGGTAGCGGGAACTTCAATGAGCAGTTCTTC
CASSLYGSGNFNEQFF
>-|TRBV30|TRBD1|TRBJ2-1|17
TGTGCCTGGAGTCTATATGGGACAGTTTGGGTTGACAATGAGCAGTTCTTC
CAWSLYGTVWVDNEQFF
>few|TRBV6-5|-|TRBJ2-1|12
TGTGCCAGCAGTGAAGCAACTCAAGAGCAGTTCTTC
CASSEATQEQFF
>once|TRBV28|-|TRBJ1-1|15
TGTGCCAGCAGGATCAGGTGGGCAGGCAACACTGAAGCTTTCTTT
CASRIRWAGNTEAFF
>-|TRBV2|TRBD2|TRBJ2-3|16
TGTGCCAGCAGGGAGCTAGCGGGGGGGGGTAGAGATACGCAGTATTTT
CASRELAGGGRDTQYF
>few|TRBV6-1|TRBD1|TRBJ2-7|13
TGTGCCAGCAGGTTCTCAGGGGGCGACGAGCAGTACTTC
CASRFSGGDEQYF
>-|TRBV5-6|-|TRBJ1-2|11
TGTGCCAGCAGATTAGCTAGTGGCTACACCTTC
CASRLASGYTF
>-|TRBV28|-|TRBJ2-7|13
TGTGCCAGCATCCCTACAAGGGGGTACGAGCAGTACTTC
CASIPTRGYEQYF
>-|TRBV5-6|TRBD1|TRBJ1-6|16
TGTGCCAGCAGACGCCGACAGGGCCCCGGGAATTCACCCCTCCACTTT
CASRRRQGPGNSPLHF
>-|TRBV6-1|-|TRBJ1-5|11
TGTGCCAGCAGTGCCGACAAGCCCCAGCATTTT
CASSADKPQHF
>once|TRBV14|-|TRBJ1-1|13
TGTGCCAGCACCCCCCACTCAGGGACACCAGCTTTCTTT
CASTPHSGTPAFF
>-|TRBV30|TRBD1|TRBJ1-6|16
TGTGCCTGGAGGCCACCTGGACAGGGTCCCTATTCACCCCTCCACTTT
CAWRPPGQGPYSPLHF
>-|TRBV2|TRBD1|TRBJ2-7|13
TGTGCCAGCAGGGCAGGGGGCGAGGAGGAGCAGTACTTC
CASRAGGEEEQYF
>few|TRBV2|TRBD1|TRBJ1-6|15
TGTGCCAGCAGGGTAGACAGGGGGATTAATTCACCCCTCCACTTT
CASRVDRGINSPLHF
>-|TRBV7-9|TRBD2|TRBJ2-5|14
TGTGCCAGCTCCCCTTACGGGGGGGAAGAGACCCAGTACTTC
CASSPYGGEETQYF
>few|TRBV6-5|TRBD1|TRBJ1-2|13
TGTGCCAGCAGTCAGGGGGCGGACTATGGCTACACCTTC
CASSQGADYGYTF
>few|TRBV7-9|TRBD2|TRBJ2-5|15
TGTGCCAGCAGTCCGGGGGCTAGCGGGAGAGAGACCCAGTACTTC
CASSPGASGRETQYF
>-|TRBV19|TRBD2|TRBJ2-5|15
TGTGCCAGTAGTCCACCAGGGACTACCCAAGAGACCCAGTACTTC
CASSPPGTTQETQYF
>-|TRBV9|-|TRBJ2-7|16
TGTGCCAGCAGCGTAGAGTCAGGGAATTTCGGCTACGAGCAGTACTTC
CASSVESGNFGYEQYF
>-|TRBV28|TRBD2|TRBJ2-1|16
TGTGCCAGCAGTTCGGGACTAGCGGGAGTTTACAATGAGCAGTTCTTC
CASSSGLAGVYNEQFF
>few|TRBV6-5|-|TRBJ2-2|14
TGTGCCAGCAGTTCCACTCACAGGACCGGGGAGCTGTTTTTT
CASSSTHRTGELFF
>-|TRBV4-2|TRBD1|TRBJ2-1|15
TGTGCCAGCAGCCCTGGACAGGGGGATTACAATGAGCAGTTCTTC
CASSPGQGDYNEQFF
>-|TRBV19|-|TRBJ2-1|14
TGTGCCAGTAGTATCCAGGGGTCCTACAATGAGCAGTTCTTC
CASSIQGSYNEQFF
>-|TRBV4-2|-|TRBJ1-2|13
TGTGCCAGCAGCCCTTCACATGACTATGGCTACACCTTC
CASSPSHDYGYTF
>-|TRBV11-3|-|TRBJ2-5|14
TGTGCCAGCAGCTCCCCCGCCAGGCGAGAGACCCAGTACTTC
CASSSPARRETQYF
>-|TRBV7-2|-|TRBJ2-5|14
TGTGCCAGCAGCTTAGCCGGAGGCGGGGAGACCCAGTACTTC
CASSLAGGGETQYF
>-|TRBV11-2|-|TRBJ2-1|13
TGTGCCAGCAGCCTCCCCGTCGGGGGTGAGCAGTTCTTC
CASSLPVGGEQFF
>few|TRBV6-5|TRBD1|TRBJ1-2|13
TGTGCCAGCAGTCCTGGGACAGACTATGGCTACACCTTC
CASSPGTDYGYTF
>-|TRBV7-2|-|TRBJ2-7|12
TGTGCCAGCAGCCCCTTCTCCTACGAGCAGTACTTC
CASSPFSYEQYF
>-|TRBV30|-|TRBJ2-3|14
TGTGCCTGGAATCTGATGCCGGTCACAGATACGCAGTATTTT
CAWNLMPVTDTQYF
>-|TRBV5-4|-|TRBJ2-7|13
TGTGCCAGCAGCTTGGACTTCTCCTACGAGCAGTACTTC
CASSLDFSYEQYF
>-|TRBV2|TRBD1|TRBJ1-5|13
TGTGCCAGCAGTTTGACAGGGGATCAGCCCCAGCATTTT
CASSLTGDQPQHF
>-|TRBV11-2|TRBD1|TRBJ1-4|16
TGTGCCAGCAGGTGGGGAACAGGGGCAACTAATGAAAAACTGTTTTTT
CASRWGTGATNEKLFF
>once|TRBV6-5|-|TRBJ2-5|13
TGTGCCAGCAGTCTGATTCTTCGGGAGACCCAGTACTTC
CASSLILRETQYF
>few|TRBV25-1|TRBD2|TRBJ2-3|13
TGTGCCAGCAGTGATGGCGGGGGAGATACGCAGTATTTT
CASSDGGGDTQYF
>-|TRBV6-5|-|TRBJ2-7|13
TGTGCCAGCACGAGGCAGGGGAACTACGAGCAGTACTTC
CASTRQGNYEQYF